This is a list of T cell receptor beta chains from one sample in a study of radiation and T cells in renal cell carcinoma. The protocol was immunoSEQ multiplex PCR, while the TCRdb copy is restricted to in-frame clones and leaves out a portion. The repertoire has 85,000 to 100,000 clones, roughly 90% of them found once; the top ten carry less than 10%. The sample in question was blood, obtained from a patient whose treatment included radiotherapy and nephrectomy. The origin of the receptors is a man aged 45-65 years with renal cell carcinoma. Each CDR3 is given with its conserved first and last residue. Each record gives: V gene, D gene, J gene, clone size, CDR3 DNA, CDR3 protein. The D gene is left open where the match is weak. The listing skips clone size in some rows; elsewhere it reads once, few, many or a size class.

>TRBV6-4|-|TRBJ1-1|-
TGTGCCAGCAGTGAATCGGGGTTAGACACTGAAGCTTTCTTT
CASSESGLDTEAFF
>TRBV28|-|TRBJ2-7|-
TGTGCCAGCAGGGGGGGCGGGCAGGCCTTACTTTACGAGCAGTACTTC
CASRGGGQALLYEQYF
>TRBV7-9|-|TRBJ2-1|-
TGTGCCAGCAGCTCTCAGGGGGGCCTTAATGAGCAGTTCTTC
CASSSQGGLNEQFF
>TRBV28|TRBD1|TRBJ1-5|-
TGTGCCAGCGAGGGACAGGGGGTTCAGCCCCAGCATTTT
CASEGQGVQPQHF
>TRBV28|TRBD1|TRBJ1-1|-
TGTGCCAGCAGCCTACTGGGACAGCCGAACACTGAAGCTTTCTTT
CASSLLGQPNTEAFF
>TRBV28|TRBD1|TRBJ2-7|few
TGTGCCAGCAGCTCTGGACAGGGGGGCTGGCACGAGCAGTACTTC
CASSSGQGGWHEQYF
>TRBV9|-|TRBJ2-1|-
TGTGCCAGCAACGTACAGGGTTCCCACAATGAGCAGTTCTTC
CASNVQGSHNEQFF
>TRBV4-1|-|TRBJ2-1|-
TGCGCCAGCAGCCAGGCTCCCCTCCTAAATGAGCAGTTCTTC
CASSQAPLLNEQFF
>TRBV19|TRBD1|TRBJ1-4|once
TGTGCCAGTAGTATGCAGGGGGCCAATGAAAAACTGTTTTTT
CASSMQGANEKLFF
>TRBV10-3|TRBD2|TRBJ2-5|-
TGTGCCATCAGTGAAGGTAGCGGGGAGACCCAGTACTTC
CAISEGSGETQYF
>TRBV28|-|TRBJ2-6|-
TGTGCCAGCAGCCCAACAGTGCATTCCTGGGGGGTGAGTGGGGCCAACGTCCTGACTTTC
CASSPTVHSWGVSGANVLTF
>TRBV19|TRBD1|TRBJ1-1|-
TGTGCCAGTAGCTACACAGGGGGCACTGAAGCTTTCTTT
CASSYTGGTEAFF
>TRBV5-8|TRBD2|TRBJ2-5|-
TGTGCCAGCAGCTCCTGGGGGGGTGAGACCCAGTACTTC
CASSSWGGETQYF
>TRBV9|-|TRBJ1-2|-
TGTGCCAGCAGCGTAGATGCAGGAAATATCTATGGCTACACCTTC
CASSVDAGNIYGYTF
>TRBV6-6|-|TRBJ1-6|-
TGTGCCAGCAGGAACAGCCTCAGCTCCTATAATTCACCCCTCCACTTT
CASRNSLSSYNSPLHF
>TRBV5-4|TRBD2|TRBJ2-1|-
TGTGCCAGCAGCTATTTAGCGGGGGCCAACAATGAGCAGTTCTTC
CASSYLAGANNEQFF
>TRBV20-1|-|TRBJ2-7|-
TGCAGTGCTTGGGGGGATTACGAGCAGTACTTC
CSAWGDYEQYF